The rows below give T cell receptor beta chains drawn from one sample of a study of blood T cell repertoires in COVID-19. Profiling relied on immunoSEQ multiplex PCR, and the TCRdb table lists in-frame clones only, not all of them. The data contain roughly 250,000 clones, 86% of them singletons. Specimen: peripheral blood. These receptors came from a woman between 25 and 40 years old with COVID-19, enrolled during active disease. The CDR3 runs from the conserved cysteine through the conserved F or W. Fields, in order: J gene, D gene, V gene, clone size, CDR3 protein, CDR3 DNA. A D gene is named only where the DNA matches it firmly. Clone size is shown for a subset of rows, as once, few, many or a class of expanded clone.

J gene: TRBJ1-5
D gene: -
V gene: TRBV5-5
clone size: -
CDR3 protein: CASSIDRKNQPQHF
CDR3 DNA: TGTGCCAGCAGCATCGACAGGAAAAATCAGCCCCAGCATTTT

J gene: TRBJ1-2
D gene: -
V gene: TRBV7-9
clone size: -
CDR3 protein: CASSLNGLGGNGYTF
CDR3 DNA: TGTGCCAGCAGCTTAAATGGGCTGGGGGGAAATGGCTACACCTTC

J gene: TRBJ1-2
D gene: -
V gene: TRBV5-8
clone size: once
CDR3 protein: CASSLGPVPINYGYTF
CDR3 DNA: TGTGCCAGCAGCTTGGGCCCGGTGCCGATTAACTATGGCTACACCTTC

J gene: TRBJ1-3
D gene: -
V gene: TRBV7-2
clone size: -
CDR3 protein: CASSAPRYSGNTIYF
CDR3 DNA: TGTGCCAGCAGCGCCCCCCGGTATTCTGGAAACACCATATATTTT

J gene: TRBJ1-2
D gene: -
V gene: TRBV7-9
clone size: -
CDR3 protein: CASSLLTGYYGYTF
CDR3 DNA: TGTGCCAGCAGCTTGTTAACAGGATACTATGGCTACACCTTC

J gene: TRBJ2-7
D gene: TRBD1
V gene: TRBV2
clone size: -
CDR3 protein: CASSEATGANSYEQYF
CDR3 DNA: TGTGCCAGCAGTGAAGCAACAGGGGCCAACTCCTACGAGCAGTACTTC

J gene: TRBJ1-2
D gene: -
V gene: TRBV27
clone size: -
CDR3 protein: CASSLFPGSYGYTF
CDR3 DNA: TGTGCCAGCAGTTTATTTCCAGGTTCCTATGGCTACACCTTC

J gene: TRBJ1-1
D gene: TRBD1
V gene: TRBV29-1
clone size: -
CDR3 protein: CSAATGENTEAFF
CDR3 DNA: TGCAGCGCTGCCACAGGGGAGAACACTGAAGCTTTCTTT

J gene: TRBJ2-2
D gene: -
V gene: TRBV7-9
clone size: few
CDR3 protein: CASHSGGELFF
CDR3 DNA: TGTGCCAGCCATAGCGGCGGGGAGCTGTTTTTT

J gene: TRBJ1-3
D gene: -
V gene: TRBV2
clone size: -
CDR3 protein: CAGRGNTIYF
CDR3 DNA: TGTGCCGGTAGAGGAAACACCATATATTTT

J gene: TRBJ2-1
D gene: TRBD2
V gene: TRBV4-2
clone size: once
CDR3 protein: CASSQDGGAYNEQFF
CDR3 DNA: TGTGCCAGCAGCCAAGACGGGGGGGCCTACAATGAGCAGTTCTTC

J gene: TRBJ2-1
D gene: TRBD1
V gene: TRBV10-1
clone size: few
CDR3 protein: CASSADRGAYNEQFF
CDR3 DNA: TGCGCCAGCAGCGCGGACAGGGGCGCCTACAATGAGCAGTTCTTC

J gene: TRBJ1-3
D gene: -
V gene: TRBV7-9
clone size: -
CDR3 protein: CASSQLTSQSSGNTIYF
CDR3 DNA: TGTGCCAGCAGCCAATTGACATCCCAGAGCTCTGGAAACACCATATATTTT

J gene: TRBJ2-2
D gene: TRBD1
V gene: TRBV6-6
clone size: -
CDR3 protein: CASSYGTGGAGELFF
CDR3 DNA: TGTGCCAGCAGTTACGGGACAGGGGGCGCCGGGGAGCTGTTTTTT

J gene: TRBJ1-2
D gene: -
V gene: TRBV10-3
clone size: -
CDR3 protein: CAISESQAAGYGYTF
CDR3 DNA: TGTGCCATCAGTGAGTCGCAAGCCGCGGGCTATGGCTACACCTTC

J gene: TRBJ1-5
D gene: -
V gene: TRBV24-1
clone size: -
CDR3 protein: CATSANSGGGHLDHSNQPQHF
CDR3 DNA: TGTGCCACCAGTGCCAATTCGGGTGGTGGACACCTGGACCATAGCAATCAGCCCCAGCATTTT

J gene: TRBJ1-3
D gene: -
V gene: TRBV6-6
clone size: -
CDR3 protein: CASSSNLSGNTIYF
CDR3 DNA: TGTGCCAGCAGTTCTAACCTCTCTGGAAACACCATATATTTT

J gene: TRBJ2-2
D gene: TRBD1
V gene: TRBV6-5
clone size: few
CDR3 protein: CASSNRGRGGELFF
CDR3 DNA: TGTGCCAGCAGTAACAGGGGCCGGGGCGGGGAGCTGTTTTTT

J gene: TRBJ2-2
D gene: -
V gene: TRBV11-2
clone size: once
CDR3 protein: CASSLDLWTVIPGELFF
CDR3 DNA: TGTGCCAGCAGCTTAGATCTCTGGACAGTGATTCCCGGGGAGCTGTTTTTT

J gene: TRBJ1-1
D gene: -
V gene: TRBV20-1
clone size: -
CDR3 protein: CSASTGISTEAFF
CDR3 DNA: TGCAGTGCTAGTACGGGGATTTCCACTGAAGCTTTCTTT

J gene: TRBJ1-1
D gene: TRBD1
V gene: TRBV4-1
clone size: -
CDR3 protein: CASSQAQGGNTEAFF
CDR3 DNA: TGCGCCAGCAGCCAAGCCCAGGGGGGGAACACTGAAGCTTTCTTT

J gene: TRBJ1-1
D gene: -
V gene: TRBV12-3/TRBV12-4
clone size: few
CDR3 protein: CASKIGGTEAFF
CDR3 DNA: TGTGCCAGCAAGATAGGGGGAACTGAAGCTTTCTTT

J gene: TRBJ1-5
D gene: -
V gene: TRBV29-1
clone size: -
CDR3 protein: CSVDGGAGQPQHF
CDR3 DNA: TGCAGCGTTGATGGGGGGGCTGGTCAGCCCCAGCATTTT

J gene: TRBJ2-7
D gene: -
V gene: TRBV5-1
clone size: -
CDR3 protein: CATAPGPVGPLSPIGAYEQYF
CDR3 DNA: TGCGCCACCGCCCCGGGTCCTGTGGGCCCTCTAAGCCCAATCGGGGCCTACGAGCAGTACTTC

J gene: TRBJ2-7
D gene: -
V gene: TRBV5-1
clone size: few
CDR3 protein: CASSSGGGGEQYF
CDR3 DNA: TGCGCCAGCAGCTCAGGGGGAGGTGGCGAGCAGTACTTC

J gene: TRBJ2-1
D gene: -
V gene: TRBV29-1
clone size: -
CDR3 protein: CSVEEMREYNEQFF
CDR3 DNA: TGCAGCGTTGAAGAGATGAGGGAATACAATGAGCAGTTCTTC

J gene: TRBJ2-7
D gene: TRBD2
V gene: TRBV11-2
clone size: -
CDR3 protein: CASSRGSSGSYEQYF
CDR3 DNA: TGTGCCAGCAGCCGAGGGTCTAGCGGAAGCTACGAGCAGTACTTC

J gene: TRBJ2-5
D gene: TRBD2
V gene: TRBV6-5
clone size: -
CDR3 protein: CASSYSGTRPVVTQYF
CDR3 DNA: TGTGCCAGCAGTTACTCGGGGACTAGACCGGTAGTGACCCAGTACTTC

J gene: TRBJ1-2
D gene: TRBD1
V gene: TRBV5-6
clone size: -
CDR3 protein: CASSVLQGAFYGYTF
CDR3 DNA: TGTGCCAGCAGCGTATTACAGGGGGCGTTCTATGGCTACACCTTC

J gene: TRBJ2-5
D gene: -
V gene: TRBV12-3/TRBV12-4
clone size: once
CDR3 protein: CASSFTGQETQYF
CDR3 DNA: TGTGCCAGCAGTTTTACAGGTCAAGAGACCCAGTACTTC

J gene: TRBJ1-5
D gene: -
V gene: TRBV18
clone size: -
CDR3 protein: CASSPTSTVGQPQHF
CDR3 DNA: TGTGCCAGCTCACCAACTTCGACAGTCGGTCAGCCCCAGCATTTT

J gene: TRBJ1-1
D gene: TRBD1
V gene: TRBV10-1
clone size: -
CDR3 protein: CASRLTGGTEAFF
CDR3 DNA: TGCGCCAGCAGGCTGACAGGGGGCACTGAAGCTTTCTTT

J gene: TRBJ2-7
D gene: TRBD2
V gene: TRBV19
clone size: -
CDR3 protein: CASSIRLAGGTYEQYF
CDR3 DNA: TGTGCCAGTAGTATCCGACTAGCGGGGGGGACCTACGAGCAGTACTTC

J gene: TRBJ2-5
D gene: -
V gene: TRBV2
clone size: -
CDR3 protein: CASSDASGGAGETQYF
CDR3 DNA: TGTGCCAGCAGTGATGCGAGTGGGGGGGCCGGAGAGACCCAGTACTTC

J gene: TRBJ2-6
D gene: TRBD1
V gene: TRBV19
clone size: -
CDR3 protein: CASSTEGTGGFSGANVLTF
CDR3 DNA: TGTGCCAGTAGTACAGAGGGGACAGGGGGCTTCTCTGGGGCCAACGTCCTGACTTTC

J gene: TRBJ1-3
D gene: TRBD1
V gene: TRBV5-4
clone size: -
CDR3 protein: CASSSKEQTGVGNTIYF
CDR3 DNA: TGTGCCAGCAGCTCGAAAGAGCAAACAGGGGTTGGAAACACCATATATTTT

J gene: TRBJ1-5
D gene: -
V gene: TRBV28
clone size: -
CDR3 protein: CASARGYSNQPQHF
CDR3 DNA: TGTGCCAGCGCGAGGGGGTATAGCAATCAGCCCCAGCATTTT

J gene: TRBJ1-2
D gene: -
V gene: TRBV11-2
clone size: -
CDR3 protein: CASSLTLSHGYTF
CDR3 DNA: TGTGCCAGCAGTCTTACCCTGAGCCATGGCTACACCTTC

J gene: TRBJ1-3
D gene: -
V gene: TRBV10-3
clone size: -
CDR3 protein: CAISDRQERDTIYF
CDR3 DNA: TGTGCCATCAGTGACCGACAGGAAAGGGACACCATATATTTT

J gene: TRBJ2-2
D gene: -
V gene: TRBV11-2
clone size: -
CDR3 protein: CASYLPGELFF
CDR3 DNA: TGTGCCAGCTACCTACCCGGGGAGCTGTTTTTT

J gene: TRBJ2-1
D gene: TRBD2
V gene: TRBV3-1/TRBV3-2
clone size: -
CDR3 protein: CASSPRLAGGLGQFF
CDR3 DNA: TGTGCCAGCAGTCCCAGACTAGCGGGGGGGCTAGGGCAGTTCTTC

J gene: TRBJ2-5
D gene: -
V gene: TRBV5-6
clone size: -
CDR3 protein: CASSLGSRAQYF
CDR3 DNA: TGTGCCAGCAGCTTGGGTTCCCGGGCCCAGTACTTC

J gene: TRBJ2-7
D gene: -
V gene: TRBV10-3
clone size: -
CDR3 protein: CAISELGGAGEQYF
CDR3 DNA: TGTGCCATCAGTGAGTTGGGGGGGGCAGGCGAGCAGTACTTC

J gene: TRBJ1-4
D gene: TRBD1
V gene: TRBV18
clone size: -
CDR3 protein: CAGTGQRGEKLFF
CDR3 DNA: TGTGCCGGAACGGGACAGCGAGGGGAAAAACTGTTTTTT

J gene: TRBJ2-7
D gene: TRBD1
V gene: TRBV5-1
clone size: -
CDR3 protein: CASGAGGSPYEQYF
CDR3 DNA: TGCGCCAGCGGAGCAGGGGGCTCCCCCTACGAGCAGTACTTC

J gene: TRBJ2-3
D gene: TRBD2
V gene: TRBV7-2
clone size: -
CDR3 protein: CASSLAPFGLAGGRADTQYF
CDR3 DNA: TGTGCCAGCAGCTTAGCTCCCTTCGGACTAGCGGGGGGGCGGGCAGATACGCAGTATTTT

J gene: TRBJ1-4
D gene: TRBD1
V gene: TRBV7-9
clone size: -
CDR3 protein: CASSVPGTGPEKLFF
CDR3 DNA: TGTGCCAGCAGCGTACCCGGGACAGGGCCTGAAAAACTGTTTTTT

J gene: TRBJ2-2
D gene: -
V gene: TRBV27
clone size: -
CDR3 protein: CASSFSLRGGELFF
CDR3 DNA: TGTGCCAGCAGTTTTTCTCTTCGCGGCGGGGAGCTGTTTTTT

J gene: TRBJ2-5
D gene: TRBD1
V gene: TRBV9
clone size: -
CDR3 protein: CASSVGYRTGGTQETQYF
CDR3 DNA: TGTGCCAGCAGCGTAGGTTACCGGACAGGGGGCACCCAAGAGACCCAGTACTTC

J gene: TRBJ2-3
D gene: -
V gene: TRBV5-4
clone size: -
CDR3 protein: CASSPSPDTQYF
CDR3 DNA: TGTGCCAGCAGCCCCTCCCCAGATACGCAGTATTTT

J gene: TRBJ1-2
D gene: -
V gene: TRBV2
clone size: -
CDR3 protein: CASIGEPRANYGYTF
CDR3 DNA: TGTGCCAGCATTGGGGAGCCCAGAGCTAACTATGGCTACACCTTC

J gene: TRBJ2-2
D gene: -
V gene: TRBV19
clone size: -
CDR3 protein: CASRLRDNINGELFF
CDR3 DNA: TGTGCCAGTAGACTACGGGACAATATTAACGGGGAGCTGTTTTTT